These 27 T cell receptor beta chains originate from one sample sequenced in a study of Ad26.COV2.S vaccination and SARS-CoV-2 variants. The protocol was immunoSEQ multiplex PCR, while the TCRdb copy is restricted to in-frame clones and leaves out a portion. Counted here are approximately 450,000 clones, around nine tenths occurring once; the ten biggest clones make up approximately 12%. Treatment defined: 15 to 20 received Ad26.COV2.S at low or high dose, single or two shots; five or six received placebo; per-sample allocation not given. After the first vaccine or placebo injection, samples were drawn on day 63. Sequences were derived from peripheral blood, sampled in a trial of Ad26.COV2.S vaccine versus placebo. These receptors were taken from a person aged 18 to 59 who received the Ad26.COV2.S COVID-19 vaccine or a placebo.

The CDR3 DNA reads as TGTGCTAGTGGTTTGGACGGTGGTCTGGGTGGCTACACCTTC. Translating gives CASGLDGGLGGYTF. The chain employs TRBV12-5 and TRBJ1-2; D not certain. The CDR3 extends over 14 amino acids. Trimming left V 1 base short and J 7 bases short, with 13 bases between. Germline values: CDR1 LGHNT, CDR2 FRNRAP.

The J gene is TRBJ1-1, the V gene TRBV7-8, with a tentative D call TRBD1 (6 bases). V was cut by 7 bases and J by 1 base, with 22 bases left in between. CDR3 length: 17 residues. From germline, CDR1 is SGHVS and CDR2 FQNEAQ. CDR3 sequence: CASTRIEGGRKNTEAFF. The CDR3 DNA reads TGTGCCAGCACCAGAATTGAGGGGGGACGGAAGAACACTGAAGCTTTCTTT.

This chain links TRBV6-2 or TRBV6-3 with TRBJ2-6; D not resolved. The germline V gene encodes CDR1 MNHEY and CDR2 SVGEGT. V lost 2 bases and J lost 0, with 14 bases in between. The CDR3 extends over 18 amino acids. The CDR3 is CASSYVIGPNSGANVLTF. CDR3 DNA sequence: TGTGCCAGCAGTTACGTTATAGGGCCTAACTCTGGGGCCAACGTCCTGACTTTC.

V gene TRBV4-1 combines with J gene TRBJ1-5; D remains unclear. The CDR3 loop spans 18 amino acids. V shed 1 base and J shed 1 base, with 17 bases lying between them. CDR1 and CDR2 from the germline V gene are MGHRA and YSYEKL. Written as DNA, the CDR3 is TGCGCCAGCAGCCAAGCCCGCGGAGTGGGAAGGAGCAATCAGCCCCAGCATTTT. Its protein product is CASSQARGVGRSNQPQHF.

The gene calls are TRBV7-9 and TRBJ2-5; a possible D gene is TRBD1 (6 bases). CDR1 SEHNR and CDR2 FQNEAQ come from the germline V gene (reference sequence). The CDR3 runs to 14 residues. Trimming stripped 4 bases from V and 5 bases from J, with 14 bases between. This chain's CDR3 is CASSSGVEVETQYF. The CDR3 nucleotides are TGTGCCAGCAGCTCAGGGGTGGAGGTGGAGACCCAGTACTTC.

The J gene is TRBJ2-7, the V gene TRBV28; 9 bases are a match to TRBD1. The CDR3 extends over 15 amino acids. Germline V gives CDR1 MDHEN, CDR2 SYDVKM. After removal of 6 bases from V and 6 bases from J, the junction contained 12 bases not matched to a gene. The CDR3 spells CASRRRGQGTREQYF. CDR3 coding DNA: TGTGCCAGCAGAAGACGGGGACAGGGTACACGCGAGCAGTACTTC.

This rearrangement joins TRBV5-4 to TRBJ1-6; 10 bases are shared with TRBD1. The CDR3 totals 14 residues. Germline CDR1 is SGHNT and CDR2 is YYREEE (reference sequence). V lost 4 bases, J lost 10 bases, and 5 bases stayed unmatched. CDR3 DNA sequence: TGTGCCAGCAGCCTAGACAGGGGGCGGTCACCCCTCCACTTT. Its protein is CASSLDRGRSPLHF. Full variable domain (remainder filled in from reference TRBV5-4 and TRBJ1-6): ETGVTQSPTHLIKTRGQQVTLRCSSQSGHNTVSWYQQALGQGPQFIFQYYREEENGRGNFPPRFSGLQFPNYSSELNVNALELDDSALYLCASSLDRGRSPLHFGNGTRLTVT.

The chain links TRBV10-3 to TRBJ2-5, with D unclear. The CDR3 has 14 amino acids. The V gene's germline CDR1 is ENHRY and CDR2 SYGVKD. V was pared by 2 bases and J by 0 bases, with 7 bases between. The CDR3: CAISERWDQETQYF. In nucleotides, the CDR3 is TGTGCCATCAGTGAGAGGTGGGACCAAGAGACCCAGTACTTC.

The genes are TRBV9 and TRBJ1-3; D remains unclear. The germline V gene encodes CDR1 SGDLS and CDR2 YYNGEE. V was clipped by 3 bases and J by 7 bases, with 17 bases between them. The CDR3 is made up of 15 amino acids. In DNA form, the CDR3 reads TGTGCCAGCAGCGCGAAGGACCGGGAGAGGAACACCATATATTTT. The encoded protein is CASSAKDRERNTIYF.

This clone was detected only once. The chain combines TRBV10-3 with TRBJ2-1, with D possibly matching TRBD2 (5 bases). Germline V lookup: CDR1 ENHRY, CDR2 SYGVKD. V lost 2 bases and J 7 bases, leaving 12 bases between the germline ends. CDR3 length: 14 amino acids. CDR3 nucleotide sequence: TGTGCCATCAGTGAGCTTGATACTAGGAATGAGCAGTTCTTC. This translates into CAISELDTRNEQFF.

The V and J genes are TRBV5-6 and TRBJ2-7; D unclear. Trimming pared 4 bases from V and 3 bases from J, leaving 11 bases between. The CDR3 is 13 residues long. Germline loops: CDR1 SGHDT, CDR2 YYEEEE. In nucleotides, the CDR3 is TGTGCCAGCAGCCGTCCTTCCCGCTACGAGCAGTACTTC. It translates to CASSRPSRYEQYF. The whole variable domain, filled in from reference TRBV5-6 and TRBJ2-7, reads DAGVTQSPTHLIKTRGQQVTLRCSPKSGHDTVSWYQQALGQGPQFIFQYYEEEERQRGNFPDRFSGHQFPNYSSELNVNALLLGDSALYLCASSRPSRYEQYFGPGTRLTVT.

The count of this clone is one. The V gene is TRBV4-3, the J gene TRBJ1-2; D remains unclear. The CDR3 contains 15 residues. Trimming took off 0 bases at V and 0 bases at J, with 8 bases between the two ends. The germline gives CDR1 LGHNA, CDR2 YSLEER. The CDR3 DNA sequence: TGCGCCAGCAGCCAAGATTTTCCGGCTAACTATGGCTACACCTTC. Protein product: CASSQDFPANYGYTF.

The chain recombines TRBV5-1 with TRBJ2-2; 9 bases align to TRBD1. The CDR3 sequence is 16 residues long. Germline CDR1 is SGHRS and CDR2 is YFSETQ. V lost 0 bases, J lost 7 bases, and 7 bases stayed unmatched. The CDR3 nucleotides read TGCGCCAGCAGCTTGGCTACAGGGGGCTATGGCGGGGAGCTGTTTTTT. It specifies CASSLATGGYGGELFF.

This chain connects TRBV6-5 to TRBJ2-5; TRBD2 might be the D (6 bases). V lost 6 bases and J 2 bases, leaving 13 bases between the germline ends. This CDR3 spans 14 amino acids. CDR1 is MNHEY, CDR2 SVGAGI, per germline. The CDR3 reads CASRVRREQETQYF. DNA for the CDR3: TGTGCCAGCAGGGTTAGGAGGGAGCAAGAGACCCAGTACTTC.

This clone was counted a few times. This chain links TRBV2 with TRBJ2-5; 10 nucleotides align to TRBD2. The germline CDR1 and CDR2 sequences are SNHLY and FYNNEI. This CDR3 is 16 amino acids long. Unmatched junction bases numbered 13, after V lost 9 bases and J lost 3 bases. CDR3 in amino acids: CASEMNPGLAKETQYF. CDR3 coding DNA: TGTGCCAGTGAAATGAACCCGGGACTAGCGAAAGAGACCCAGTACTTC.

The CDR3 nucleotides read TGTGCCAGCAGCTTGAGCGTCCGTGCAACTAATGAAAAACTGTTTTTT. Encoded protein: CASSLSVRATNEKLFF. The V and J genes are TRBV5-5 and TRBJ1-4; unclear D gene. This CDR3 spans 16 amino acids. The V end was cut by 1 base, the J end by 0 bases, with 10 bases between. Germline lookup yields CDR1 SGHKS and CDR2 YYEKEE (reference sequence).

A remark on this clone: One junction end disagrees with the germline gene, perhaps due to a read error. V and J are TRBV27 and TRBJ1-2; D uncertain. Germline V lookup: CDR1 MNHEY, CDR2 SMNVEV (reference sequence). The CDR3 contains 14 residues. As DNA, the CDR3 is TGTGCCGGCAGTTTGGATAAACGGGGTTATGGCTACACCTTC. Amino acid sequence: CAGSLDKRGYGYTF.

The chain has TRBV5-1 and TRBJ2-3; D is tentatively TRBD1 or TRBD2 (7 bases each). Between the trimmed V and J ends, which lost 4 bases and 4 bases, there was a span of 13 bases. CDR3 length: 14 amino acids. CDR1 is SGHRS, CDR2 YFSETQ, per germline. CDR3 protein: CASSQGGGPDTQYF. CDR3 nucleotide sequence: TGCGCCAGCAGCCAGGGAGGGGGCCCAGATACGCAGTATTTT.

The chain couples TRBV3-1 (or the pseudogene TRBV3-2) to TRBJ2-7, with D tentatively TRBD2 (5 bases). Germline V gene data show CDR1 as LGHDT and CDR2 as YNNKEL (reference sequence). The CDR3 covers 16 residues. V was shortened by 1 base and J by 1 base, with 14 bases between the two germline ends. CDR3 protein: CASSQVQFSASYEQYF. In DNA, the CDR3 is TGTGCCAGCAGCCAAGTTCAGTTTAGCGCGTCCTACGAGCAGTACTTC.

There are a few counts of this clone. The chain carries TRBV19 and TRBJ2-3; no firm D call. The CDR3 extends over 14 amino acids. Trimming took 3 bases from V and 2 from J, leaving 9 bases between them. Germline assignment: CDR1 LNHDA and CDR2 SQIVND (reference sequence). The CDR3 DNA reads TGTGCCAGTAGTATTACCGGAGTCACAGATACGCAGTATTTT. Residues: CASSITGVTDTQYF.

V usage is TRBV27 and J usage is TRBJ2-7; D remains unclear. The CDR3 is made up of 14 amino acids. Germline lookup yields CDR1 MNHEY and CDR2 SMNVEV (reference sequence). Deletions cut 3 bases from V and 0 bases from J, with 9 bases between. The CDR3 coding sequence is TGTGCCAGCAGTTTTCAACCACGCTCCTACGAGCAGTACTTC. As protein: CASSFQPRSYEQYF.

On this clone: This CDR3 is also generated by other DNA sequences in the sample. The CDR3 DNA reads TGTGCCAGTAGTATCGACAGGGTAGGCGGCTACACCTTC. Residues: CASSIDRVGGYTF. The chain couples TRBV19 to TRBJ1-2, with 7 bases identical to TRBD1. The CDR3 has 13 amino acids. Germline CDR1 reads LNHDA; CDR2 reads SQIVND (reference sequence). The J segment lost 8 bases and the V segment lost 3 bases, leaving 6 bases of the junction unmatched.

The V and J genes are TRBV30 and TRBJ2-1, with TRBD1 matching over 8 bases. The CDR3 spans 15 residues. Germline assignment: CDR1 GTSNPN and CDR2 SVGIG (reference sequence). Germline trimming cut 2 bases from V and 3 bases from J; bases unmatched to any gene: 6. In nucleotides, the CDR3 is TGTGCCTGGAGTTTTCAGGACAGGGACTACAATGAGCAGTTCTTC. The encoded protein is CAWSFQDRDYNEQFF.

The chain has TRBV27 and TRBJ2-1; 8 bases map to TRBD2. The germline gives CDR1 MNHEY, CDR2 SMNVEV (reference sequence). The CDR3 runs 16 residues. The V and J ends lost 6 bases and 0 bases, in that order; junction bases with no gene match: 7. DNA of the CDR3: TGTGCCAGCAGCGGTCCAAGCGGGAGCTCCTACAATGAGCAGTTCTTC. Translation gives CASSGPSGSSYNEQFF.

The rearrangement uses TRBV24-1 and TRBJ1-5; D gene uncertain. Trimming removed 6 bases at V and 0 bases at J, with 29 bases between. The CDR3 is made up of 21 amino acids. The germline CDR1 and CDR2 sequences are KGHDR and SFDVKD. The CDR3: CATSTKNSKVLKNYSNQPQHF. CDR3 coding DNA: TGTGCCACCAGTACCAAAAATTCCAAGGTCCTTAAAAACTATAGCAATCAGCCCCAGCATTTT.

DNA of the CDR3: TGTGCCAGCAGTTACTTAACCACAGGGTTGCAGCCCCAGCATTTT. Protein: CASSYLTTGLQPQHF. J is TRBJ1-5 and V is TRBV6-2 or TRBV6-3; weak D call: TRBD1 (6 bases). The CDR3 spans 15 residues. Trimming took off 1 base at V and 7 bases at J, with 14 bases between the two ends. Looked up from germline, CDR1 is MNHEY and CDR2 is SVGEGT.

The chain couples TRBV13 to TRBJ2-3; 7 bases are shared with TRBD2. The CDR3 runs 20 residues. Trimming at V came to 0 bases and at J to 4 bases, leaving 19 bases not matched to a gene. Per the germline V gene, CDR1 is PRHDT and CDR2 is FYEKMQ (reference sequence). CDR3 in DNA: TGTGCCAGCAGCTTAGGCCTAAGGGAAAACGGGAGGAATGTCCCAGATACGCAGTATTTT. It encodes CASSLGLRENGRNVPDTQYF.